Following are 9 T cell receptor beta chains from one sample sequenced in a study of regulatory T cells in long-lasting Graves disease. Building of the TCR beta libraries involved iRepertoire HTBI primers and Arm-PCR of CDR3 regions. Each CDR3 protein gets one entry after TCRdb re-called the multiplex PCR reads with MiXCR. The table has 700,000 or so distinct CDR3 sequences, 25% to 35% seen once. Time point specified: persistent/refractory GD, antithyroid drugs over 5 years with positive TRAb. Construction of the TCR library relied on RNA isolated from PBMCs. The sample in question was peripheral blood mononuclear cells (PBMCs), obtained when the disease was refractory, from a patient treated with antithyroid drugs. The receptors come from a female donor with Graves disease.

The CDR3 is CASSSQLANTGELFF. The CDR3 bases are TGCGCCAGCAGCTCGCAGCTTGCGAACACCGGGGAGCTGTTTTTT. The V call is TRBV5-1, the J call TRBJ2-2, with D hard to call. Germline CDR1 reads SGHRS; CDR2 reads YFSETQ. CDR3 length equals 15 residues. V shed 3 bases and J shed 0 bases, with 9 bases lying between them.

This clonotype was counted many times. The rearrangement joins TRBV9 to TRBJ1-2; D unresolved. The V end was cut by 5 bases, the J end by 5 bases, with 13 bases between. Germline CDR1 and CDR2: SGDLS and YYNGEE. The CDR3 sequence is 13 residues long. The CDR3 region has the DNA TGTGCCAGCAGTGTGGAAGGGTCATATGGCTACACCTTC. This codes for CASSVEGSYGYTF. Supplemented by reference TRBV9 and TRBJ1-2, the full variable domain reads DSGVTQTPKHLITATGQRVTLRCSPRSGDLSVYWYQQSLDQGLQFLIQYYNGEERAKGNILERFSAQQFPDLHSELNLSSLELGDSALYFCASSVEGSYGYTFGSGTRLTVV.

This clonotype was counted only a few times. CDR3 sequence reads: CASSTEVQNTEAFF. The CDR3 nucleotides read TGTGCCAGTAGTACCGAAGTACAAAACACTGAAGCTTTCTTT. This chain joins TRBV19 and TRBJ1-1; the D is unclear. The V and J ends lost 4 bases and 2 bases respectively, with 11 bases between them. The germline V gene has CDR1 LNHDA and CDR2 SQIVND (reference sequence). The CDR3 has 14 amino acids.

The chain uses TRBV7-8 and TRBJ1-2, with TRBD1 as a possible D gene (6 bases). The CDR3 is 13 residues long. The V gene's germline CDR1 is SGHVS and CDR2 FQNEAQ. V was clipped by 3 bases and J by 7 bases, with 12 bases between them. For the CDR3, the DNA is TGTGCCAGCAGCTTTAAAACAGGGCCTGGCTACACCTTC. This translates into CASSFKTGPGYTF.

At least ten counts were recorded for this clonotype. This chain joins TRBV6-1 and TRBJ2-2, with D perhaps TRBD1 (5 bases). Per germline, CDR1 MNHNS and CDR2 SASEGT. CDR3 length: 14 residues. The V and J ends lost 6 bases and 4 bases respectively, with 12 bases between them. CDR3 amino acids: CASRAGSGTGELFF. The CDR3 bases are TGTGCCAGCAGGGCAGGGTCGGGCACCGGGGAGCTGTTTTTT.

The chain links TRBV11-2 to TRBJ1-3; D unclear. CDR3 length: 17 residues. Germline lookup yields CDR1 SGHAT and CDR2 FQNNGV. The V and J ends lost 0 bases and 0 bases respectively, with 12 bases between them. The CDR3 protein is CASSLDRRRLSGNTIYF. The CDR3, as DNA: TGTGCCAGCAGCTTAGATCGTAGACGGCTCTCTGGAAACACCATATATTTT.

This clonotype was seen at least ten times. V and J are TRBV5-5 and TRBJ1-3; D not resolved. The CDR3 totals 16 residues. CDR1 SGHKS and CDR2 YYEKEE come from the germline V gene (reference sequence). The V and J ends lost 2 bases and 3 bases respectively, with 15 bases between them. This CDR3 reads CASSFTVAGGGNTIYF. The CDR3 region has the DNA TGTGCCAGCAGCTTTACCGTGGCGGGTGGTGGAAACACCATATATTTT.

The chain employs TRBV5-1 and TRBJ2-2, with 10 bases fitting TRBD2. There are 15 residues in the CDR3. From germline, CDR1 is SGHRS and CDR2 YFSETQ. V lost 7 bases, J lost 3 bases, and 6 bases stayed unmatched. The CDR3 loop reads CASGQTSGYTGELFF. CDR3 sequence (DNA): TGCGCCAGCGGGCAGACTAGCGGGTACACCGGGGAGCTGTTTTTT. Full variable domain (outside the CDR3, taken from reference TRBV5-1 and TRBJ2-2): KAGVTQTPRYLIKTRGQQVTLSCSPISGHRSVSWYQQTPGQGLQFLFEYFSETQRNKGNFPGRFSGRQFSNSRSEMNVSTLELGDSALYLCASGQTSGYTGELFFGEGSRLTVL.

This clonotype was recorded many times. This rearrangement joins TRBV2 to TRBJ2-4; 10 bases are shared with TRBD1. The V gene's germline CDR1 is SNHLY and CDR2 FYNNEI. This CDR3 region has 14 residues. V lost 4 bases, J lost 5 bases, and 2 bases stayed unmatched. CDR3 amino acids: CASSGQGAENIQYF. The CDR3 region has the DNA TGTGCCAGCAGTGGACAGGGGGCCGAAAACATTCAGTACTTC.